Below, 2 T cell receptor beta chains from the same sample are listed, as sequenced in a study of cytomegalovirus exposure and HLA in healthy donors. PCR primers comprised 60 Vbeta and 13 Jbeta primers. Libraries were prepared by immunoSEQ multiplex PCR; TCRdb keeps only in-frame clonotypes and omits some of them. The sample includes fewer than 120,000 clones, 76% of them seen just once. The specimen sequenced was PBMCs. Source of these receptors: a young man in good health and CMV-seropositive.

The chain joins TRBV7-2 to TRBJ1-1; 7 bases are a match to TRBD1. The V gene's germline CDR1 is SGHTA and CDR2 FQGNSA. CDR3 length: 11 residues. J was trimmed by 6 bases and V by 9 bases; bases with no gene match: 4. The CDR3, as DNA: TGTGCCAGTAGAGGGGGCCCTGAAGCTTTCTTT. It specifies CASRGGPEAFF.

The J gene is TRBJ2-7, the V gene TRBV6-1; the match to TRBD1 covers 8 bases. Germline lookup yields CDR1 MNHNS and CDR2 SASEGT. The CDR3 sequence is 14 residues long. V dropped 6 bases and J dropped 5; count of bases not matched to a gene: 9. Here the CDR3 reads CASSIAGGRDEQYF. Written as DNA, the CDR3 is TGTGCCAGCAGCATAGCAGGGGGCAGGGACGAGCAGTACTTC.